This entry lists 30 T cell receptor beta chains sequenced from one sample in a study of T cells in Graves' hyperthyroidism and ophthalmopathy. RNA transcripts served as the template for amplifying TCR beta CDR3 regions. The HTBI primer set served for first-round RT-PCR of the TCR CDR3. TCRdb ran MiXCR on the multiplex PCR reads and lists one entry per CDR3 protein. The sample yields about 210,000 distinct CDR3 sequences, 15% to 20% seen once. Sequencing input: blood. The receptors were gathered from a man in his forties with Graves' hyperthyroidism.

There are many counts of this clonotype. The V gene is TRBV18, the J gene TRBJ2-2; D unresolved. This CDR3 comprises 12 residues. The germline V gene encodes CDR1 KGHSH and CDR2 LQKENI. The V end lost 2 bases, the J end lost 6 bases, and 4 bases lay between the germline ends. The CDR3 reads CASSPMAGELFF. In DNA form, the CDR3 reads TGTGCCAGCTCACCAATGGCCGGGGAGCTGTTTTTT.

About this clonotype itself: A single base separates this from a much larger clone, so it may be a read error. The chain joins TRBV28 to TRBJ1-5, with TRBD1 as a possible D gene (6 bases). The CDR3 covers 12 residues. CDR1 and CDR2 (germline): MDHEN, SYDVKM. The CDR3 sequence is CASSQGNQPQRF. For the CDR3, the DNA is TGTGCCAGCAGCCAGGGGAATCAGCCCCAGCGTTTT.

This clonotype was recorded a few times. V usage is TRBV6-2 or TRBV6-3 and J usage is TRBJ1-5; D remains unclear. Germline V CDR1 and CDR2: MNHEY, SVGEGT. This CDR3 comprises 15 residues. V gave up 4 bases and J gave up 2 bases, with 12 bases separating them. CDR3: CASSWGGSGNQPQHF. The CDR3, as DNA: TGTGCCAGCAGTTGGGGTGGGAGTGGCAATCAGCCCCAGCATTTT.

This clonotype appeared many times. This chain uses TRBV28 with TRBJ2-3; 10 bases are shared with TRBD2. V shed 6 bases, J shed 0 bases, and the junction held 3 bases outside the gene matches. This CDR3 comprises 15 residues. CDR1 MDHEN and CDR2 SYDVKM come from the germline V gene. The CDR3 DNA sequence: TGTGCCAGCAGGAGCGGGGGGGATAGCACAGATACGCAGTATTTT. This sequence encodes CASRSGGDSTDTQYF.

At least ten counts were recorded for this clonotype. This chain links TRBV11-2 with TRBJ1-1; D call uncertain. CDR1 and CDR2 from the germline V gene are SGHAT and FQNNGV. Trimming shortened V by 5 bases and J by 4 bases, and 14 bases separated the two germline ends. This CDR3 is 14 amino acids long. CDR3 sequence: CASSPSRSTTEAFF. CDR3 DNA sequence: TGTGCCAGCAGCCCCAGTAGGAGCACCACTGAAGCTTTCTTT. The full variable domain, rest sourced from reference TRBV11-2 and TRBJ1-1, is EAGVAQSPRYKIIEKRQSVAFWCNPISGHATLYWYQQILGQGPKLLIQFQNNGVVDDSQLPKDRFSAERLKGVDSTLKIQPAKLEDSAVYLCASSPSRSTTEAFFGQGTRLTVV.

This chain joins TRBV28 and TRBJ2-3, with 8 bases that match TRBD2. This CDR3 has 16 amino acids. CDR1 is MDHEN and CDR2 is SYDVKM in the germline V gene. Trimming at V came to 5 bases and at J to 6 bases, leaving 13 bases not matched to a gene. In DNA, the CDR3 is TGTGCCAGCAGTCTTGGGTTAGCGGGGCTGAGGGATACGCAGTATTTT. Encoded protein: CASSLGLAGLRDTQYF.

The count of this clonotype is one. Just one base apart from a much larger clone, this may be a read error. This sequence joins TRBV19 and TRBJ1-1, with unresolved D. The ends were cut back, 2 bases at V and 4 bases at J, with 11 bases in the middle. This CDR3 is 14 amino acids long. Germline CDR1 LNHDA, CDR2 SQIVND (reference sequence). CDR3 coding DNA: TGTGCCAGTAGTATATGGCGGGGAGGCACTGAAGCTTTCTTT. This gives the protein CASSIWRGGTEAFF.

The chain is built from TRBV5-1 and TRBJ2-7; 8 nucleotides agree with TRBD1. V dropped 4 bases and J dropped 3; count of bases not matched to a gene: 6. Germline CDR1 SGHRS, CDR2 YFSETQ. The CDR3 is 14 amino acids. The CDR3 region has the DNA TGCGCCAGCAGCAAGGGACAGGATCTCTACGAGCAGTACTTC. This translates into CASSKGQDLYEQYF.

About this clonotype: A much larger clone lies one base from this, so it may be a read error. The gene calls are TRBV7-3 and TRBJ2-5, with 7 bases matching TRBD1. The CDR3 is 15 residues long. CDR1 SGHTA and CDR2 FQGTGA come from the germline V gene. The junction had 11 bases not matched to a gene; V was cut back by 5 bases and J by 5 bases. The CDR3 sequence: CASSVGAGGRETQYF. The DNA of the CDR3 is TGTGCCAGCAGCGTCGGAGCAGGGGGACGGGAGACCCAGTACTTC.

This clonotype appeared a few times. Here the CDR3 DNA reads TGCGCCAGCAGCCCGACAGGGGTCCTCCAAGAGACCCAGTACTTC. Amino acid sequence: CASSPTGVLQETQYF. This sequence joins TRBV5-1 and TRBJ2-5, with TRBD1 identical over 8 bases. Germline CDR1 reads SGHRS; CDR2 reads YFSETQ. The CDR3 runs 15 residues. Trimming removed 4 bases from V and 1 base from J; junction bases left unmatched: 6.

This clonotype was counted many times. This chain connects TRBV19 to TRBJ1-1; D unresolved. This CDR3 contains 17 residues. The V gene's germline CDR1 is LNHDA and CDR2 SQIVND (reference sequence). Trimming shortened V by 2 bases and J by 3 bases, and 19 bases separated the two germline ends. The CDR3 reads CASSIIQSGVRYTEAFF. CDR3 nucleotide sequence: TGTGCCAGTAGTATAATTCAGTCCGGGGTCCGATACACTGAAGCTTTCTTT. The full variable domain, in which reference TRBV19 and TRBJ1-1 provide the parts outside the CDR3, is DGGITQSPKYLFRKEGQNVTLSCEQNLNHDAMYWYRQDPGQGLRLIYYSQIVNDFQKGDIAEGYSVSREKKESFPLTVTSAQKNPTAFYLCASSIIQSGVRYTEAFFGQGTRLTVV.

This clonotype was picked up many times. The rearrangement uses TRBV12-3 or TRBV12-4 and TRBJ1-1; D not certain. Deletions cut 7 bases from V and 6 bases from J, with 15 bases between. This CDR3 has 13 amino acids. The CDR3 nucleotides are TGTGCCAGCATACCCCGCTACGGGGCTGAAGCTTTCTTT. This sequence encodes CASIPRYGAEAFF.

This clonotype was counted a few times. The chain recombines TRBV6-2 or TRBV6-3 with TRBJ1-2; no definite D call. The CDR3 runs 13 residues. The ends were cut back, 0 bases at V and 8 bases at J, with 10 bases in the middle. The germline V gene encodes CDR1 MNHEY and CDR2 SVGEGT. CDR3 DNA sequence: TGTGCCAGCAGTTACTCGGGCTCCCCCGGCTACACCTTC. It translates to CASSYSGSPGYTF.

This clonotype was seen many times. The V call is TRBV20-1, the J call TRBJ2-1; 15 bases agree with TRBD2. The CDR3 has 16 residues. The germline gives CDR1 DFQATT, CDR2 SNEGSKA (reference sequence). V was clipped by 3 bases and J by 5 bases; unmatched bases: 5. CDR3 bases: TGCAGTGCTAGGCCCGGGACTAGCGGGGGGAACAATGAGCAGTTCTTC. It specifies CSARPGTSGGNNEQFF.

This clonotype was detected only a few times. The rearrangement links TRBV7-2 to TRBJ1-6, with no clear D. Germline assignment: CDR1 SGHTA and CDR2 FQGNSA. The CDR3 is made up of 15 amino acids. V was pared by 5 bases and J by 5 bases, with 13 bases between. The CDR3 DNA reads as TGTGCCAGCAGCCCATCGGTGGCGAATAATTCACCCCTCCACTTT. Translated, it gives CASSPSVANNSPLHF.

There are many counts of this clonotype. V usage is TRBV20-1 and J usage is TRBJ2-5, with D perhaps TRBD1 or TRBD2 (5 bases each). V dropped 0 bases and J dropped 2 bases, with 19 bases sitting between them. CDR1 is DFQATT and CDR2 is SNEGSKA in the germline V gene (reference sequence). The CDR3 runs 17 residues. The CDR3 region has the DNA TGCAGTGCTAGAGATCGGACAAAGGACACTAGTCAAGAGACCCAGTACTTC. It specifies CSARDRTKDTSQETQYF.

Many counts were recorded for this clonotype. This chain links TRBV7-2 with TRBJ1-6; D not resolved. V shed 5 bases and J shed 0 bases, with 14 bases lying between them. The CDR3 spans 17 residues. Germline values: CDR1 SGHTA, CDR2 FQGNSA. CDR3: CASSRLDTVSYNSPLHF. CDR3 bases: TGTGCCAGCAGCCGCCTCGACACCGTCTCCTATAATTCACCCCTCCACTTT.

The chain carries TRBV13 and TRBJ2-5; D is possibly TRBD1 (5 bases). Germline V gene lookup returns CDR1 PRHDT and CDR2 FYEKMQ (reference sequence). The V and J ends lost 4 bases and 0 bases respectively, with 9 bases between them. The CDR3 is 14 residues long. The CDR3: CASSSDRYQETQYF. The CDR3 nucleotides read TGTGCCAGCAGCTCCGACAGATACCAAGAGACCCAGTACTTC. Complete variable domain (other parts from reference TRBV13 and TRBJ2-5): AAGVIQSPRHLIKEKRETATLKCYPIPRHDTVYWYQQGPGQDPQFLISFYEKMQSDKGSIPDRFSAQQFSDYHSELNMSSLELGDSALYFCASSSDRYQETQYFGPGTRLLVL.

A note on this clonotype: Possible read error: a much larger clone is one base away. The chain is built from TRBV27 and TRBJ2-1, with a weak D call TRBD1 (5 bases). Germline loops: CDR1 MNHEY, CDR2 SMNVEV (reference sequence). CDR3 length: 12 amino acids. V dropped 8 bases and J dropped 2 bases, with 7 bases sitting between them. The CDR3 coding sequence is TGTGCCAGCGGGGCCCCCTACAATGAGCAGTTCTTC. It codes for CASGAPYNEQFF.

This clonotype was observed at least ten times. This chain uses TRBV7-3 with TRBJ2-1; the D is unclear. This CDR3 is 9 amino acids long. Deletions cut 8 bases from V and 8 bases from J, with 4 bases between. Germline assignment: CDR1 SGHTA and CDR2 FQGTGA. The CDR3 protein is CASLHEQFF. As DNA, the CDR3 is TGTGCCAGCCTCCATGAGCAGTTCTTC.

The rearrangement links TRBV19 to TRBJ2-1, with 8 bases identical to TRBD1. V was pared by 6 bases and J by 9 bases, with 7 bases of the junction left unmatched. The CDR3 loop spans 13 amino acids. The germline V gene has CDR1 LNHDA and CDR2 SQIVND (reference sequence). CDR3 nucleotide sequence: TGTGCCAGTAGCCGCAGGGGGCAGGGTGAGCAGTTCTTC. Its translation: CASSRRGQGEQFF.

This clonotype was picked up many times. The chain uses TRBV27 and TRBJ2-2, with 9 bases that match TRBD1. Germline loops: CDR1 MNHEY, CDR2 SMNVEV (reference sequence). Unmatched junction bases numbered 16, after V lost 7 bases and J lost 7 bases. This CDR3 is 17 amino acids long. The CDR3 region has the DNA TGTGCCAGCACTTTTACAGGGGACAGGGTCTCGGTCGGGGAGCTGTTTTTT. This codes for CASTFTGDRVSVGELFF.

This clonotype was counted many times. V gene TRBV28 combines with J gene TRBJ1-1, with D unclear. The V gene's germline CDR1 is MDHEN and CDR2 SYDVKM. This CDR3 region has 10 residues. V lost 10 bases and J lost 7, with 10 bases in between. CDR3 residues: CATHGGEAFF. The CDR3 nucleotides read TGTGCCACCCATGGCGGTGAAGCTTTCTTT.

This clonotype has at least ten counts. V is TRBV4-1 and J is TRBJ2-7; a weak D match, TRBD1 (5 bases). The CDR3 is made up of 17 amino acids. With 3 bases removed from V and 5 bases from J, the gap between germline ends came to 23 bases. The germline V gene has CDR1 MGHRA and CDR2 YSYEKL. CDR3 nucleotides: TGCGCCAGCAGCCACCCTCGACAGCCACCGATGGGGAACGAGCAGTACTTC. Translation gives CASSHPRQPPMGNEQYF.

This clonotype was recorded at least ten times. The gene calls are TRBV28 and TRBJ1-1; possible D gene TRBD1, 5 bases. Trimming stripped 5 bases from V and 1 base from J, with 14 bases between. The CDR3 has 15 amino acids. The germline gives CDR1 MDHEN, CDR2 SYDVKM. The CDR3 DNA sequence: TGTGCCAGCAGTAGGCGAGGACACTCGAACACTGAAGCTTTCTTT. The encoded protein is CASSRRGHSNTEAFF.

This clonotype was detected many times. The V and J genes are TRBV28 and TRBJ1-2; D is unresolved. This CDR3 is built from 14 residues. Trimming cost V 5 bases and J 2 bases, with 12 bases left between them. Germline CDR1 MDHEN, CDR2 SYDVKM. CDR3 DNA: TGTGCCAGCAGTCTCCCGGGTATCAACTATGGCTACACCTTC. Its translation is CASSLPGINYGYTF.

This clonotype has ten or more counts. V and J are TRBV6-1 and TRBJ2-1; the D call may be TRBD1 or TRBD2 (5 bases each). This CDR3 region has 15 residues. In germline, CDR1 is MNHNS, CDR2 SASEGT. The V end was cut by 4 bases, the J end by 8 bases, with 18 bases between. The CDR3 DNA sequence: TGTGCCAGCAGTGCCCCGGCCGGGGCTCTCTATGAGCAGTTCTTC. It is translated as CASSAPAGALYEQFF.

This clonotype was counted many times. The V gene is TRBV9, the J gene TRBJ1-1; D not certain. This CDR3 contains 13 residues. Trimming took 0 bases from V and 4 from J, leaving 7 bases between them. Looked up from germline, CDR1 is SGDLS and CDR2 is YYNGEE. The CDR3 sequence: CASSVALGTEAFF. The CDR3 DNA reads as TGTGCCAGCAGCGTAGCTCTGGGCACTGAAGCTTTCTTT.

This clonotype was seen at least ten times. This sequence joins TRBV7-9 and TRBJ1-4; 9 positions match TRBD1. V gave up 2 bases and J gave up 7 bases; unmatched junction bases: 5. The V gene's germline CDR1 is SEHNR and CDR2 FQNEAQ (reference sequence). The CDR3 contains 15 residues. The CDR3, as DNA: TGTGCCAGCAGCTTACCAGGGACAGGGCTTGAAAAACTGTTTTTT. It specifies CASSLPGTGLEKLFF.

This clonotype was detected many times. The chain's CDR3 is CASSPFRTNTEAFF. The CDR3 nucleotides read TGTGCCAGCAGCCCTTTCCGGACCAACACTGAAGCTTTCTTT. The chain has TRBV7-2 and TRBJ1-1; D is unresolved. The germline V and J ends were trimmed by 5 bases and 2 bases, with 12 bases remaining between them. CDR1 is SGHTA and CDR2 is FQGNSA in the germline V gene. The CDR3 contains 14 residues.